This T cell receptor beta chain was captured in a study of T cell repertoires in cytomegalovirus infection. This clonotype has only a few counts. The target antigen is unknown. TCRdb reanalysed the reads using MiXCR and keeps one entry per CDR3 protein. The table records about a million distinct CDR3 sequences, approximately 32% of them present only once. This TCR was recovered from a human donor in good health (CMV status not recorded). Some clones in this sample may be carry-over from other donors' samples. Sequences were derived from cultured CD8+ T cells from PBMCs, sampled from culture after CMV antigen stimulation.

The CDR3 spells CASSFLTGYNQPQHF. CDR3 coding DNA: TGTGCCAGCAGTTTCTTGACAGGGTACAATCAGCCCCAGCATTTT. This rearrangement joins TRBV12-3 or TRBV12-4 to TRBJ1-5; 7 bases are a match to TRBD1. CDR3 length: 15 residues. J gave up 3 bases and V 3 bases, and 5 bases lay outside the gene matches.